This T cell receptor (beta chain) was captured by sequencing in a study of blood T cell repertoires in COVID-19. Study information: Acute-phase and convalescent COVID-19 samples originated in the United States, Italy and Spain. Nucleic acid was either cDNA or gDNA, and it came from T cells, B-cell-depleted T cells, or PBMCs.

Per the authors' pipeline: Estimated nucleated cell counts came from reference gene primer amplification. The assay was immunoSEQ multiplex PCR, and TCRdb's table has in-frame clones only and misses some. The V and J calls and clone size come from that table; D and trimming were worked out from the DNA. The table has about 240,000 clones, about four fifths seen once. The CDR3 is made up of 15 amino acids. J was trimmed by 5 bases and V by 2 bases; bases with no gene match: 8. The germline V gene has CDR1 SQVTM and CDR2 ANQGSEA. The sequence was collected from a man aged 25-45 years who had recovered from COVID-19. The rearrangement joins TRBV29-1 to TRBJ2-3, with TRBD2 identical over 9 bases. Sequencing was performed on peripheral blood. The CDR3, as DNA: TGCAGCGTTGAAAGGGCTAGCGGGAACTTAGATACGCAGTATTTT. Protein: CSVERASGNLDTQYF.